The clone carrying this T cell receptor beta chain was detected ten times or more. Antigen specificity is unknown. The sample is drawn from a study of T cells in Graves' hyperthyroidism and ophthalmopathy. Study conclusions and caveats: In the analysis, a 13 V-J model separated ophthalmopathy from stable hyperthyroidism. Most thyroid-expanded clonotypes above 0.001 were also found in blood. Median prediction lead before ophthalmopathy onset was around seven months with the model.

RNA transcripts served as the template for amplifying TCR beta CDR3 regions. HTBI primers were the set used in a first-round RT-PCR of the TCR CDR3. TCRdb fed the multiplex PCR reads into MiXCR, producing one record per CDR3 protein. The sample records 500,000 to 600,000 distinct CDR3 sequences, around 20% being singletons. A patient was excluded if there was uncontrolled infection, other autoimmune disease, pregnancy or lactation. Material: blood. The source is a man aged 35 to 55 with Graves' ophthalmopathy.

The CDR3 reads CASSDHSGLAGGPVYNEQFF. As DNA, the CDR3 is TGTGCCAGCAGTGACCACTCGGGACTAGCGGGGGGGCCCGTCTACAATGAGCAGTTCTTC. The chain uses TRBV2 and TRBJ2-1; 16 bases line up with TRBD2. Trimming cost V 3 bases and J 3 bases; bases outside gene matches: 11. This CDR3 has 20 amino acids. Per germline, CDR1 SNHLY and CDR2 FYNNEI.